The clone carrying this TCR beta chain was counted many times. Antigen specificity is unknown. This sample is part of a study of T cells in Graves' hyperthyroidism and ophthalmopathy. General study points: The model made its ophthalmopathy prediction, and onset followed a median roughly six months later.

RNA transcripts yielded amplified TCR beta CDR3 regions. HTBI primers were the set used in a first-round RT-PCR of the TCR CDR3. TCRdb analysed the multiplex PCR reads with MiXCR anew, one entry per CDR3 protein. This table has fewer than 250,000 distinct CDR3 sequences, about 25% appearing once. Germline V CDR1 and CDR2: MDHEN, SYDVKM. This CDR3 contains 15 residues. V gave up 3 bases and J gave up 3 bases; unmatched junction bases: 5. For ophthalmopathy patients, the Clinical Activity Score was at least 3 and the NOSPECS grade at least 4; duration was under 3 months. Orbital computed tomography, thyroid ultrasound, serum thyroxine and TRAb, and clinical symptoms together informed the diagnoses.

This chain joins TRBV28 and TRBJ2-7; 10 nucleotides match TRBD1. The sequenced sample was blood. The TCR was taken from a woman in her 40s with Graves' ophthalmopathy. The CDR3 region is CASSFGTGVFYEQYF. For the CDR3, the DNA is TGTGCCAGCAGTTTCGGGACAGGGGTGTTCTACGAGCAGTACTTC.